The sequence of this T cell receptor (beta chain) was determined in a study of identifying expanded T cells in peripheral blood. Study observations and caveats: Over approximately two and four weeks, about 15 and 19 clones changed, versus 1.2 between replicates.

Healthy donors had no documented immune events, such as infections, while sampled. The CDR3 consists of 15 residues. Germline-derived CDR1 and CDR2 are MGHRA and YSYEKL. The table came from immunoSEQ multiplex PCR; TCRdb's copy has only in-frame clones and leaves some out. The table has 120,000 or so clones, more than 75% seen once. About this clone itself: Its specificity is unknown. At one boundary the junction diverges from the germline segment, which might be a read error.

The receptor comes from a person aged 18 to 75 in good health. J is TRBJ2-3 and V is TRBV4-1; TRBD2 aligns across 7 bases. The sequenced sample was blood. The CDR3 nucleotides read TGCGCCAGCAGCCAAGATCTGAGGGAGCCGGGGGGAGGTTTTTTT. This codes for CASSQDLREPGGGFF.